Following are 23 T cell receptor beta chains from one sample sequenced in a study of OX40 agonist ivuxolimab in advanced cancers. Profiling relied on immunoSEQ multiplex PCR, and the TCRdb table lists in-frame clones only, not all of them. The table includes tens of thousands of clones, 84% detected once. Source: CD4+ or CD8+ T cells sorted from blood, taken in a trial of the OX40 agonist ivuxolimab. The receptors here all came from an adult with an advanced solid tumor such as melanoma, head and neck, liver or kidney cancer.

This chain connects TRBV6-5 to TRBJ1-1, with a tentative D call TRBD1 (5 bases). The germline V and J ends were trimmed by 5 bases and 0 bases, with 7 bases remaining between them. The CDR3 length is 13 residues. Germline values: CDR1 MNHEY, CDR2 SVGAGI. CDR3: CASSRDLNTEAFF. The DNA for the CDR3 is TGTGCCAGCAGTCGGGACCTGAACACTGAAGCTTTCTTT.

The rearrangement uses TRBV5-8 and TRBJ2-1; D gene unclear. CDR3 length: 13 amino acids. V lost 3 bases, J lost 0 bases, and 4 bases lay in between. Germline values: CDR1 SGHTS, CDR2 YDEGEE. The CDR3 DNA is TGTGCCAGCAGCTCGATCTCCTACAATGAGCAGTTCTTC. It encodes CASSSISYNEQFF. Drawing the rest from reference TRBV5-8 and TRBJ2-1, the complete variable domain is EAGVTQSPTHLIKTRGQQATLRCSPISGHTSVYWYQQALGLGLQFLLWYDEGEERNRGNFPPRFSGRQFPNYSSELNVNALELEDSALYLCASSSISYNEQFFGPGTRLTVL.

A few counts support this clone. This chain uses TRBV7-2 with TRBJ1-1; D unresolved. Trimming took 2 bases from V and 6 from J, leaving 10 bases between them. The CDR3 extends over 13 amino acids. Germline V CDR1 and CDR2: SGHTA, FQGNSA. Here the CDR3 reads CASSLRAGPEAFF. CDR3 DNA sequence: TGTGCCAGCAGCTTAAGGGCAGGTCCTGAAGCTTTCTTT.

The rearrangement joins TRBV6-5 to TRBJ2-7; TRBD1 or TRBD2 may be the D gene (5 bases each). The CDR3 totals 14 residues. The V gene lost 4 bases and the J gene lost 6 bases, with 16 bases spanning the gap. CDR1 is MNHEY and CDR2 is SVGAGI in the germline V gene. This chain's CDR3 is CASSSGRSPLEQYF. Written as DNA, the CDR3 is TGTGCCAGCAGTTCGGGACGGAGTCCCCTCGAGCAGTACTTC.

A few counts support this clone. This chain joins TRBV5-1 and TRBJ2-7; D may be TRBD1 or TRBD2 (6 bases each). V lost 7 bases and J 4 bases, leaving 21 bases between the germline ends. Germline values: CDR1 SGHRS, CDR2 YFSETQ. The CDR3 contains 15 residues. CDR3 in DNA: TGCGCCAGCTCCACCCCGGGGGCTCGGGGTTACGAGCAGTACTTC. Translation gives CASSTPGARGYEQYF.

This sequence joins TRBV7-2 and TRBJ1-1, with D tentatively TRBD1 (5 bases). The germline gives CDR1 SGHTA, CDR2 FQGNSA. The V and J ends lost 4 bases and 1 base respectively, with 13 bases between them. This CDR3 contains 15 residues. CDR3 protein: CASSSRQGWNTEAFF. The CDR3, as DNA: TGTGCCAGCAGCTCTCGGCAGGGCTGGAACACTGAAGCTTTCTTT.

The chain recombines TRBV6-5 with TRBJ1-5; 9 bases are a match to TRBD1. With 5 bases clipped from V and 1 base from J, the junction kept 3 bases outside the gene matches. CDR3 length: 15 amino acids. The germline CDR1 and CDR2 sequences are MNHEY and SVGAGI. In DNA form, the CDR3 reads TGTGCCAGCAGTAGAGGACAGGGGAGCAATCAGCCCCAGCATTTT. Residues: CASSRGQGSNQPQHF.

The V gene is TRBV7-2, the J gene TRBJ1-1, with a tentative D call TRBD1 (5 bases). There are 13 residues in the CDR3. V lost 6 bases, J lost 7 bases, and 15 bases lay in between. The germline gives CDR1 SGHTA, CDR2 FQGNSA. The CDR3 here is CASRPDSWGEAFF. CDR3 DNA sequence: TGTGCCAGCAGACCCGACAGTTGGGGTGAAGCTTTCTTT.

On this clone: The sample carries other DNA sequences with the same CDR3. The chain employs TRBV7-2 and TRBJ2-5; D might be TRBD2 (7 bases). Germline loops: CDR1 SGHTA, CDR2 FQGNSA. V gave up 1 base and J gave up 3 bases, with 12 bases separating them. This CDR3 is built from 15 residues. CDR3 in DNA: TGTGCCAGCAGCTTAGGGGGGGGGCGGGAAGAGACCCAGTACTTC. It is translated as CASSLGGGREETQYF.

V is TRBV7-2 and J is TRBJ1-1; D is undetermined. Looked up from germline, CDR1 is SGHTA and CDR2 is FQGNSA. CDR3 length equals 14 residues. V was cut by 6 bases and J by 1 base, with 12 bases left in between. CDR3 sequence (DNA): TGTGCCAGCAGGCCTGGACGGAGGAACACTGAAGCTTTCTTT. Translating it yields CASRPGRRNTEAFF.

The gene calls are TRBV4-1 and TRBJ2-7; D possibly uses TRBD1 or TRBD2 (7 bases each). The ends were cut back, 3 bases at V and 1 base at J, with 22 bases in the middle. The germline gives CDR1 MGHRA, CDR2 YSYEKL. The CDR3 consists of 18 residues. The DNA of the CDR3 is TGCGCCAGCAGCCACCTAACGGGGGGCCGGGACAGATCCTACGAGCAGTACTTC. Translated: CASSHLTGGRDRSYEQYF.

This clone is a singleton in its sample. The V call is TRBV7-2, the J call TRBJ1-1; possible D gene TRBD1, 5 bases. V was cut by 6 bases and J by 4 bases, with 15 bases left in between. CDR3 length: 14 amino acids. Germline V CDR1 and CDR2: SGHTA, FQGNSA. The CDR3, as DNA: TGTGCCAGCAGGCGAACAGGTGCGTTCACTGAAGCTTTCTTT. Amino acids: CASRRTGAFTEAFF.

The genes are TRBV5-6 and TRBJ1-1, with D maybe TRBD1 (6 bases). Germline V CDR1 and CDR2: SGHDT, YYEEEE. The CDR3 runs to 15 residues. Trimming left V 4 bases short and J 4 bases short, with 17 bases between. CDR3 loop: CASSADRLVSTEAFF. The CDR3 DNA reads as TGTGCCAGCAGCGCAGACAGGCTAGTCAGCACTGAAGCTTTCTTT. The full variable domain, with the rest looked up from reference TRBV5-6 and TRBJ1-1, is DAGVTQSPTHLIKTRGQQVTLRCSPKSGHDTVSWYQQALGQGPQFIFQYYEEEERQRGNFPDRFSGHQFPNYSSELNVNALLLGDSALYLCASSADRLVSTEAFFGQGTRLTVV.

The chain employs TRBV11-2 and TRBJ2-7, with D maybe TRBD1 (5 bases). Germline CDR1 and CDR2: SGHAT and FQNNGV. Trimming removed 2 bases at V and 0 bases at J, with 8 bases between. There are 14 residues in the CDR3. CDR3 sequence (DNA): TGTGCCAGCAGCTTACGACAGAGCTCCTACGAGCAGTACTTC. This gives the protein CASSLRQSSYEQYF.

The chain uses TRBV2 and TRBJ2-3, with 8 bases fitting TRBD2. CDR3 size: 17 residues. Germline V gene lookup returns CDR1 SNHLY and CDR2 FYNNEI. V lost 3 bases, J lost 2 bases, and 10 bases stayed unmatched. The CDR3 here is CASSDGRTGGLTDTQYF. The CDR3 nucleotides read TGTGCCAGCAGTGATGGGAGAACGGGGGGGCTCACAGATACGCAGTATTTT.

The V call is TRBV19, the J call TRBJ1-6; the D gene is possibly TRBD1 (6 bases). The length of the CDR3 is 15 residues. Germline lookup yields CDR1 LNHDA and CDR2 SQIVND (reference sequence). The V end was cut by 7 bases, the J end by 5 bases, with 15 bases between. The CDR3 loop is CASTNLDSHNSPLHF. CDR3 DNA: TGTGCCAGTACCAACCTGGACAGTCATAATTCACCCCTCCACTTT.

The V gene is TRBV10-3, the J gene TRBJ2-7, with TRBD1 matching over 8 bases. V lost 3 bases to trimming and J lost 3 bases; unmatched junction nucleotides: 1. The germline V gene encodes CDR1 ENHRY and CDR2 SYGVKD. The CDR3 totals 13 residues. CDR3 sequence (DNA): TGTGCCATCAGTGAACAGGGGGGCTACGAGCAGTACTTC. This sequence encodes CAISEQGGYEQYF.

This chain connects TRBV9 to TRBJ2-5, with TRBD1 matching 7 bases. Germline V gene lookup returns CDR1 SGDLS and CDR2 YYNGEE. Trimming cost V 6 bases and J 1 base; bases outside gene matches: 6. The CDR3 extends over 14 amino acids. The CDR3 DNA follows: TGTGCCAGCACCAAGGGGGCTATCCAAGAGACCCAGTACTTC. Encoded protein: CASTKGAIQETQYF. The complete variable domain, with remaining parts taken from reference TRBV9 and TRBJ2-5, reads DSGVTQTPKHLITATGQRVTLRCSPRSGDLSVYWYQQSLDQGLQFLIQYYNGEERAKGNILERFSAQQFPDLHSELNLSSLELGDSALYFCASTKGAIQETQYFGPGTRLLVL.

DNA of the CDR3: TGCGCCAGCGGTTCGGGGGATACCGGGGAGCTGTTTTTT. Its protein product is CASGSGDTGELFF. V usage is TRBV5-1 and J usage is TRBJ2-2, with D possibly TRBD2 on 6 matching bases. Germline CDR1 is SGHRS and CDR2 is YFSETQ. The CDR3 is made up of 13 amino acids. The germline V and J ends were trimmed by 7 bases and 5 bases, with 12 bases remaining between them.

The chain has TRBV7-2 and TRBJ2-1, with unresolved D. The CDR3 is made up of 12 amino acids. Trimming pared 0 bases from V and 14 bases from J, leaving 11 bases between. In germline, CDR1 is SGHTA, CDR2 FQGNSA. The CDR3 coding sequence is TGTGCCAGCAGCTTAGCCGGAACGGTGGAGTTCTTC. It translates to CASSLAGTVEFF.

This clone was recorded many times. The chain joins TRBV7-3 to TRBJ1-2; TRBD1 matches at 8 bases. J gave up 8 bases and V 5 bases, and 7 bases lay outside the gene matches. This CDR3 has 13 residues. The germline gives CDR1 SGHTA, CDR2 FQGTGA. For the CDR3, the DNA is TGTGCCAGCAGCCCCGACAGGGGAGGGGGCTACACCTTC. This codes for CASSPDRGGGYTF.

The chain has TRBV6-6 and TRBJ2-5; the D gene is possibly TRBD2 (6 bases). With 7 bases removed from V and 4 bases from J, the gap between germline ends came to 13 bases. The CDR3 spans 13 residues. Germline CDR1 reads MNHNY; CDR2 reads SVGAGI (reference sequence). This CDR3 reads CASTVRDLETQYF. Here the CDR3 DNA reads TGTGCCAGCACCGTCCGGGACTTAGAGACCCAGTACTTC.

This chain links TRBV6-5 with TRBJ1-6; 7 bases match TRBD1. Per the germline V gene, CDR1 is MNHEY and CDR2 is SVGAGI. This CDR3 has 14 amino acids. Trimming took 6 bases from V and 10 from J; bases not matched to a gene: 9. This CDR3 is CASRFQGGRSPLHF. DNA of the CDR3: TGTGCCAGCAGATTCCAGGGGGGGCGGTCACCCCTCCACTTT.